This T cell receptor (beta chain) was sequenced during a study of patients and donors after allogeneic stem cell transplantation. Germline CDR1 SGHVS, CDR2 FQNEAQ. CDR3 length equals 14 residues. Trimming stripped 5 bases from V and 0 bases from J, with 7 bases between. Using its own MiXCR run on the RT-PCR reads, TCRdb lists one record per CDR3 protein. The repertoire holds more than 150,000 distinct CDR3 sequences, with 41% as singletons. The sequencing sample was made of blood, either unsorted or a sorted T cell fraction (not recorded which). This receptor was identified in a human donor who was either an allogeneic HSCT recipient or a stem cell or donor lymphocyte infusion donor (not recorded which). It is not recorded whose cells these are; they may come from a transplant donor. The chain joins TRBV7-8 to TRBJ2-2; tentatively, D is TRBD2 (5 bases). The CDR3 DNA follows: TGTGCCAGCAGCACCGGGACGAACACCGGGGAGCTGTTTTTT. This codes for CASSTGTNTGELFF.